One and the same sample provided the 4 T cell receptor beta chains below, sequenced in a study of identical twins. TCRdb analysed the 5' RACE reads with MiXCR anew, one entry per CDR3 protein. The sample contains more than 250,000 distinct CDR3 sequences, roughly 8.6% of which appear only once. The same data also contributed to another study, on yellow fever vaccine responses in identical twins.

The source material was memory (CD45RO+) T cells sorted from blood. The receptors were sampled from a woman under 30 in good health.

This chain joins TRBV10-2 and TRBJ2-7; possibly TRBD1 or TRBD2 for D (5 bases each). V was cut by 7 bases and J by 7 bases, with 17 bases left in between. The CDR3 sequence is 13 residues long. CDR1 is WSHSY and CDR2 is SAAADI in the germline V gene. The CDR3 coding sequence is TGCGCCAGCAACACAGTCGGGGCAGGAGAGCAGTACGTC. Translating it yields CASNTVGAGEQYV.

In its sample, this clonotype was seen a few times. The chain recombines TRBV6-5 with TRBJ2-7, with D perhaps matching TRBD1 (5 bases). The CDR3 covers 11 residues. The germline CDR1 and CDR2 sequences are MNHEY and SVGAGI. V was cut by 8 bases and J by 3 bases, with 8 bases left in between. Here the CDR3 reads CASGQGYEQYV. CDR3 in DNA: TGTGCCAGCGGACAAGGCTACGAGCAGTACGTC.

This clonotype was counted between two and nine times. This rearrangement joins TRBV9 to TRBJ1-4, with a tentative D call TRBD1 (5 bases). The CDR3 is made up of 15 amino acids. Trimming cost V 4 bases and J 7 bases, with 17 bases left between them. Looked up from germline, CDR1 is SGDLS and CDR2 is YYNGEE. CDR3: CASSPSGGSSEKLFF. Written as DNA, the CDR3 is TGTGCCAGCAGCCCGAGCGGGGGGTCAAGTGAAAAACTGTTTTTT.

The chain recombines TRBV11-1 with TRBJ2-5, with D perhaps TRBD1 (5 bases). The CDR3 contains 14 residues. V dropped 5 bases and J dropped 1 base, with 11 bases sitting between them. Germline V lookup: CDR1 SGHAT, CDR2 FQDESV (reference sequence). CDR3 in amino acids: CASSQGSSQETQYF. CDR3 nucleotide sequence: TGTGCCAGCAGCCAGGGATCCTCCCAAGAGACCCAGTACTTC.